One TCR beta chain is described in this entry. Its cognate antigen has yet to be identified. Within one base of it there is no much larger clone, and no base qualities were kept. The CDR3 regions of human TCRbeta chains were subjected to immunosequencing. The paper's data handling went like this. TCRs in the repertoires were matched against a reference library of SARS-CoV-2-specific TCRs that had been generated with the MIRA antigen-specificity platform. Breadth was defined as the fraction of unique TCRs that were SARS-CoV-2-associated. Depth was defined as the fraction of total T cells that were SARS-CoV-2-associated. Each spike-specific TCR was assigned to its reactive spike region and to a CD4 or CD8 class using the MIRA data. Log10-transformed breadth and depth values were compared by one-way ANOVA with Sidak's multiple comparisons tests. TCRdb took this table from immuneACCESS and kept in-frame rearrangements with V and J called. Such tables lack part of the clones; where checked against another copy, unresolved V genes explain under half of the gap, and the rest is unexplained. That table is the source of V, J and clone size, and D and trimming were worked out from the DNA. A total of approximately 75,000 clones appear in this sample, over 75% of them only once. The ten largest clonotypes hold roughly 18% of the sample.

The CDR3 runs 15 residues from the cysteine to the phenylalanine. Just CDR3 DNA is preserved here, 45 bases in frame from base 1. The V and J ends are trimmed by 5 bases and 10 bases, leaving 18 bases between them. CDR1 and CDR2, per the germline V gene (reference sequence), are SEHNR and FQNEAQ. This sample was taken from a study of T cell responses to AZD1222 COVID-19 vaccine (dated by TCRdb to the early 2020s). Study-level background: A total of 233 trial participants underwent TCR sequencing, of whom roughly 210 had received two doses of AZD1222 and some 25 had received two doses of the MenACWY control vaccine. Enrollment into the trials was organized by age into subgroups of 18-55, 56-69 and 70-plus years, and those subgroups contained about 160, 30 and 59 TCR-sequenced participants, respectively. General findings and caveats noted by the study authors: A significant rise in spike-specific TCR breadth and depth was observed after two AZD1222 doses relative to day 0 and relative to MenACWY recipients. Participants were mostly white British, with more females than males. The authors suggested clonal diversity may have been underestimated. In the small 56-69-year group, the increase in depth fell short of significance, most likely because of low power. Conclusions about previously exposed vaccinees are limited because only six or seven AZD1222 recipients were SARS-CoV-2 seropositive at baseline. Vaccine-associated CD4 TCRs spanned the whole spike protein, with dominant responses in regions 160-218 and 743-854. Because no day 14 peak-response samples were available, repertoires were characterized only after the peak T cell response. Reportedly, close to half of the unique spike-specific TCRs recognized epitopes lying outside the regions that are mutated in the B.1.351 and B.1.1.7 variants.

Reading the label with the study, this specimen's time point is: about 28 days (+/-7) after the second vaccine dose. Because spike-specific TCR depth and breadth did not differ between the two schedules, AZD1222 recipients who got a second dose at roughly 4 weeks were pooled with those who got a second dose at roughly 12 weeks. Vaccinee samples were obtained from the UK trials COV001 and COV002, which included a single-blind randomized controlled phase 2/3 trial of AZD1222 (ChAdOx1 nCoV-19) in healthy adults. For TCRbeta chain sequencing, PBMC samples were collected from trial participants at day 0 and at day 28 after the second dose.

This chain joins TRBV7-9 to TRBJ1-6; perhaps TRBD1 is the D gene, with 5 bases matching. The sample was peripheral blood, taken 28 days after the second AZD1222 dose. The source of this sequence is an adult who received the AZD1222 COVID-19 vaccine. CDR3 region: CASSPWGGSSSPLHF. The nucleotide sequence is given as TGTGCCAGCAGCCCCTGGGGCGGTTCATCCTCACCCCTCCACTTT.